Listed below are T cell receptor beta chains from one sample, sequenced in a study of CD8 T cells in ankylosing spondylitis. TCRdb called the 5' RACE reads again in MiXCR, with one record for every CDR3 protein. The sample records a few hundred thousand distinct CDR3 sequences, about a fifth being singletons. The sequenced material came from blood, either unsorted or a sorted T cell fraction (not recorded which). The receptors come from a male donor with ankylosing spondylitis. The conserved cysteine and the conserved F or W are not part of the CDR3 here. The D gene is left open where the match is weak.

D gene: NA
V gene: TRBV6-1
J gene: TRBJ1-3
CDR3 protein: ASSERQNGNTIY

D gene: NA
V gene: TRBV5-1
J gene: TRBJ2-1
CDR3 protein: ASSPGEGYAEQF

D gene: NA
V gene: TRBV12-3/TRBV12-4
J gene: TRBJ2-7
CDR3 protein: ASSFLETVYEQY

D gene: NA
V gene: TRBV7-3
J gene: TRBJ1-3
CDR3 protein: ASSSRPGNTIY

D gene: TRBD1
V gene: TRBV5-1
J gene: TRBJ2-7
CDR3 protein: ASSTGETSYEQY

D gene: NA
V gene: TRBV12-3/TRBV12-4
J gene: TRBJ1-5
CDR3 protein: ASSFGPQYSNQPQH

D gene: NA
V gene: TRBV5-1
J gene: TRBJ1-3
CDR3 protein: ASRQGWGSGNTIY

D gene: NA
V gene: TRBV20-1
J gene: TRBJ2-5
CDR3 protein: SARSGLGRRGQETQY

D gene: NA
V gene: TRBV18
J gene: TRBJ2-3
CDR3 protein: ASSSIRGGSTDTQY

D gene: NA
V gene: TRBV20-1
J gene: TRBJ2-3
CDR3 protein: SAGGTGDPDTQY

D gene: TRBD1
V gene: TRBV5-1
J gene: TRBJ2-1
CDR3 protein: ASADRDEQF

D gene: TRBD2
V gene: TRBV20-1
J gene: TRBJ2-1
CDR3 protein: SARDWASGSDEQF

D gene: NA
V gene: TRBV28
J gene: TRBJ1-6
CDR3 protein: ASSPPGPSRSSPLH

D gene: NA
V gene: TRBV20-1
J gene: TRBJ1-3
CDR3 protein: SARDGSSGNTIY

D gene: NA
V gene: TRBV7-3
J gene: TRBJ2-1
CDR3 protein: ASSSKGRGYSYNEQF

D gene: NA
V gene: TRBV9
J gene: TRBJ1-1
CDR3 protein: ASSVYQDTEAF

D gene: NA
V gene: TRBV4-2
J gene: TRBJ1-4
CDR3 protein: ASSQDLEAGKLF

D gene: NA
V gene: TRBV18
J gene: TRBJ1-1
CDR3 protein: ASSPIEGAEAF

D gene: TRBD2
V gene: TRBV6-1
J gene: TRBJ2-1
CDR3 protein: ASSQSGTSGFSYNEQF

D gene: NA
V gene: TRBV12-3/TRBV12-4
J gene: TRBJ2-7
CDR3 protein: ASSTRGDDGEQY

D gene: NA
V gene: TRBV7-9
J gene: TRBJ1-1
CDR3 protein: ASSLTEQGNTEAF

D gene: NA
V gene: TRBV20-1
J gene: TRBJ2-3
CDR3 protein: SARGLADTQY

D gene: TRBD2
V gene: TRBV14
J gene: TRBJ2-1
CDR3 protein: ASSASTSGASV

D gene: NA
V gene: TRBV6-5
J gene: TRBJ1-2
CDR3 protein: ASKTGNYGYT

D gene: NA
V gene: TRBV5-1
J gene: TRBJ1-6
CDR3 protein: ASSQGGPANSPLH

D gene: NA
V gene: TRBV7-2
J gene: TRBJ1-1
CDR3 protein: ASSLSARGTEAF

D gene: NA
V gene: TRBV5-5
J gene: TRBJ2-1
CDR3 protein: ASSLGGGGAGIYNEQF

D gene: NA
V gene: TRBV2
J gene: TRBJ2-7
CDR3 protein: AIQKLRGSSYEQY

D gene: NA
V gene: TRBV4-2
J gene: TRBJ2-5
CDR3 protein: ASSQVVDHRGTQY

D gene: NA
V gene: TRBV4-3
J gene: TRBJ1-5
CDR3 protein: ASSQSSGDQPQH

D gene: NA
V gene: TRBV6-6
J gene: TRBJ2-7
CDR3 protein: ASSYDGYYEQY

D gene: NA
V gene: TRBV7-3
J gene: TRBJ2-2
CDR3 protein: ASSPSSDGTGELF

D gene: NA
V gene: TRBV11-2
J gene: TRBJ2-1
CDR3 protein: ASSTNGEQF

D gene: TRBD1
V gene: TRBV27
J gene: TRBJ2-2
CDR3 protein: ASRPRDRGLTGELF

D gene: NA
V gene: TRBV10-3
J gene: TRBJ2-5
CDR3 protein: AISEDHQTSPETQY

D gene: NA
V gene: TRBV7-3
J gene: TRBJ2-3
CDR3 protein: ASSFGSPSTDTQY

D gene: TRBD2
V gene: TRBV10-3
J gene: TRBJ2-2
CDR3 protein: AISPGLADSGELF

D gene: NA
V gene: TRBV20-1
J gene: TRBJ2-2
CDR3 protein: SARGRAPNTGELF

D gene: NA
V gene: TRBV7-2
J gene: TRBJ1-4
CDR3 protein: ASSSQGQVLF

D gene: NA
V gene: TRBV7-2
J gene: TRBJ1-2
CDR3 protein: ASSPGTGGYT

D gene: NA
V gene: TRBV7-9
J gene: TRBJ2-7
CDR3 protein: ASSPTRSIYEQY

D gene: NA
V gene: TRBV7-7
J gene: TRBJ2-5
CDR3 protein: ASSLAAGQETQY

D gene: NA
V gene: TRBV20-1
J gene: TRBJ2-1
CDR3 protein: SARAGVAGNEQF

D gene: TRBD2
V gene: TRBV7-3
J gene: TRBJ2-2
CDR3 protein: ASSILPGLAGDYTGELF

D gene: TRBD2
V gene: TRBV14
J gene: TRBJ2-1
CDR3 protein: ASSEGLAGVYEQF

D gene: NA
V gene: TRBV9
J gene: TRBJ1-6
CDR3 protein: ASSFSGRSPLH

D gene: TRBD1
V gene: TRBV28
J gene: TRBJ1-5
CDR3 protein: ASRQPGFRQGDNQPQH

D gene: NA
V gene: TRBV4-2
J gene: TRBJ2-1
CDR3 protein: ASSHGRTWNEQF

D gene: TRBD2
V gene: TRBV20-1
J gene: TRBJ2-5
CDR3 protein: SASFLAGEETQY

D gene: NA
V gene: TRBV7-8
J gene: TRBJ2-2
CDR3 protein: ASSRLADTRRGELF

D gene: NA
V gene: TRBV28
J gene: TRBJ2-7
CDR3 protein: ASSLFSEQY

D gene: TRBD2
V gene: TRBV28
J gene: TRBJ2-3
CDR3 protein: ASSRWGGSTDTQY

D gene: TRBD1
V gene: TRBV9
J gene: TRBJ1-4
CDR3 protein: ASSYRRDRDEKLF